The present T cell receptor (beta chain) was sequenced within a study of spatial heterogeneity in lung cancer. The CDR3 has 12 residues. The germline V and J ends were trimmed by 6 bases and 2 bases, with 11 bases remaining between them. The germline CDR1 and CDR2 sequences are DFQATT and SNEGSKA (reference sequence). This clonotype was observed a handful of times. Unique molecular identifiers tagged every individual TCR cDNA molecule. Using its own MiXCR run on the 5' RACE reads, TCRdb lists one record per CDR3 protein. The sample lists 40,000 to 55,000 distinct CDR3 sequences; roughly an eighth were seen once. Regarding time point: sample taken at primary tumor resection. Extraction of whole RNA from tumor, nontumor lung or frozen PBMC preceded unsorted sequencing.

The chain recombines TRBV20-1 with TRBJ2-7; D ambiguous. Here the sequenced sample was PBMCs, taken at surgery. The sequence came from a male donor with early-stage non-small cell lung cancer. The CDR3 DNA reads TGCAGTGCCCGGGCTGACGCCTACGAGCAGTACTTC. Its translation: CSARADAYEQYF.